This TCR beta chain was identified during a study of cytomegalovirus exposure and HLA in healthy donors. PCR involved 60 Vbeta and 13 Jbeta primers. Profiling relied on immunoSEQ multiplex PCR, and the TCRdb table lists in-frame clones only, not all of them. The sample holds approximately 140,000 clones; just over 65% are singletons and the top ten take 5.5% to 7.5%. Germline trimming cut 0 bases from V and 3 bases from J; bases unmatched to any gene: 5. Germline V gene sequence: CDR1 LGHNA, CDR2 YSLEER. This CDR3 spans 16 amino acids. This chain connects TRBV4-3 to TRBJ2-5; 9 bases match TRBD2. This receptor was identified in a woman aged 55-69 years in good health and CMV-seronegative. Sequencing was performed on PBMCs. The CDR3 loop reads CASSQDLRGGEETQYF. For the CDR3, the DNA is TGCGCCAGCAGCCAAGATCTGCGGGGGGGTGAAGAGACCCAGTACTTC.